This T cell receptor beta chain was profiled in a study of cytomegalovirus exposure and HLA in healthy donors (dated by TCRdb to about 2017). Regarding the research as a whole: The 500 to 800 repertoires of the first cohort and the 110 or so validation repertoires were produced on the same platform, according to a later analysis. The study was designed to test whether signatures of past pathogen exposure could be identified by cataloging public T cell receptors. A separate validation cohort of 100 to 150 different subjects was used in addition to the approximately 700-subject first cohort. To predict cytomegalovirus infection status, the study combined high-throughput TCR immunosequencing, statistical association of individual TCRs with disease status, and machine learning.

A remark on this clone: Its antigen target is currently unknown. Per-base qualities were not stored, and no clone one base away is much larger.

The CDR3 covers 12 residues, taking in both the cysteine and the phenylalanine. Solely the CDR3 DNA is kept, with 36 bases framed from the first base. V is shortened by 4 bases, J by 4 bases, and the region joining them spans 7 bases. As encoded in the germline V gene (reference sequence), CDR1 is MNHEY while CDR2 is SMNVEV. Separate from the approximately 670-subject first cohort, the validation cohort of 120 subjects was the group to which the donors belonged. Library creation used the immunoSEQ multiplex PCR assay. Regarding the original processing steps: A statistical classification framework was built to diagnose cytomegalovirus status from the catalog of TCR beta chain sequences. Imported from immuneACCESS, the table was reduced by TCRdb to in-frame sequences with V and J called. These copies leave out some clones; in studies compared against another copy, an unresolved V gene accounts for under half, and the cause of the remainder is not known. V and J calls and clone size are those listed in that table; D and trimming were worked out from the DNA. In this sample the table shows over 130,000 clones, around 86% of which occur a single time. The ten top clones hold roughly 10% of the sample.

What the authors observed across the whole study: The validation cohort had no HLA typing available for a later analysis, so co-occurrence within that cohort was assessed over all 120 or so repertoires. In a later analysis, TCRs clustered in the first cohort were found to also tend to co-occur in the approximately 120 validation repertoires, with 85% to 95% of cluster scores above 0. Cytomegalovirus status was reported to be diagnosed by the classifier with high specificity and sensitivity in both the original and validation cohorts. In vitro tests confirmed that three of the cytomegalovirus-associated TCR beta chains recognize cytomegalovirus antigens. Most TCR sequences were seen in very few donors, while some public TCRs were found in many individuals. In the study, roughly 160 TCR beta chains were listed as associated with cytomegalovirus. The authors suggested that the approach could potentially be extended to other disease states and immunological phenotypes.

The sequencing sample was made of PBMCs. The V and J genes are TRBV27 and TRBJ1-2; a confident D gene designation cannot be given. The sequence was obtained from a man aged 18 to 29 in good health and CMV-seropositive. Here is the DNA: TGTGCCAGCAGTTCTCGGGGCTATGGCTACACCTTC. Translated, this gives CASSSRGYGYTF.